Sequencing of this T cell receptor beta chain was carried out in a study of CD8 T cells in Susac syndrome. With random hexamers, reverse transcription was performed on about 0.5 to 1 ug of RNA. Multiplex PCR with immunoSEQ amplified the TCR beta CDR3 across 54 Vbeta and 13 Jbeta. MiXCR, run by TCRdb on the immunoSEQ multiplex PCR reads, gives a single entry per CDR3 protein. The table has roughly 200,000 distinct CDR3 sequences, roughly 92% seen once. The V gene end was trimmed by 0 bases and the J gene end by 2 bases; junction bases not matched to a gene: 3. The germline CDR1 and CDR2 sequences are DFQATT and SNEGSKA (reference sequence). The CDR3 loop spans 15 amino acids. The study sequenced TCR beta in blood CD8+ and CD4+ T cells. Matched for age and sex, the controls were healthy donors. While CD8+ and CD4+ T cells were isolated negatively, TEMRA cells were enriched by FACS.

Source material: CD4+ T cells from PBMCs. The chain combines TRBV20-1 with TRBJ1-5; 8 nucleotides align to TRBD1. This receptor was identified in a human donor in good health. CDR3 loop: CSARDQGARNQPQHF. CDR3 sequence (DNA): TGCAGTGCTAGAGACCAGGGGGCCCGCAATCAGCCCCAGCATTTT.